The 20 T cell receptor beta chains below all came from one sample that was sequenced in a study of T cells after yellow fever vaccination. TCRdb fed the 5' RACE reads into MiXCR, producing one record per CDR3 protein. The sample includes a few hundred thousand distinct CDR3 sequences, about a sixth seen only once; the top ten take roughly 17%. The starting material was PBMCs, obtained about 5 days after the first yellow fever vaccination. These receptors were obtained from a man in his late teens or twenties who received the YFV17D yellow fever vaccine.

The CDR3 DNA is TGTGCCAGCAGTGAAGCCTCGGCAGGGGAAGCTTTCTTT. It is translated as CASSEASAGEAFF. The chain combines TRBV6-1 with TRBJ1-1; a possible D gene is TRBD1 (5 bases). The CDR3 is 13 amino acids. V was cut by 0 bases and J by 8 bases, with 10 bases left in between. Per germline, CDR1 MNHNS and CDR2 SASEGT.

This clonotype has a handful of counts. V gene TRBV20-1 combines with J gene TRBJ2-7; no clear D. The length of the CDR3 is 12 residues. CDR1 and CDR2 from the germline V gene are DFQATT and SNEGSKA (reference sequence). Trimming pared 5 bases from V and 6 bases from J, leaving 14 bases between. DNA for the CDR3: TGCAGTGCTTACGGGCCGGGTGGCGAGCAGTACGTC. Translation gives CSAYGPGGEQYV.

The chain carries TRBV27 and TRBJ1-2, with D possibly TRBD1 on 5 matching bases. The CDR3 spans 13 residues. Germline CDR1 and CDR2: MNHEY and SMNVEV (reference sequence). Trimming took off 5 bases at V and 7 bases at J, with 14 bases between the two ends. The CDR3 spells CASSHEGWSGYTF. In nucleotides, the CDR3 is TGTGCCAGCAGTCACGAGGGGTGGTCTGGCTACACCTTC.

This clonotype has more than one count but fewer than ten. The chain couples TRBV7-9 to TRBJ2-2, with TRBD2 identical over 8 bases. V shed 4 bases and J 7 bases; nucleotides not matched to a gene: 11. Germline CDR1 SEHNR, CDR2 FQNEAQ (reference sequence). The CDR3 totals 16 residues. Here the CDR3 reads CASSSRAAGGRGELFF. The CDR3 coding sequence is TGTGCCAGCAGCTCCAGGGCCGCGGGGGGACGCGGGGAGCTGTTTTTT.

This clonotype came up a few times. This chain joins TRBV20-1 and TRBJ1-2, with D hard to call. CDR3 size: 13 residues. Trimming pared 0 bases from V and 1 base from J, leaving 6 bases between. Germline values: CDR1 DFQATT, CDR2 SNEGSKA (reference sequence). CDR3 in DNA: TGCAGTGCTAGAGACCAGAATAACTATGGCTACACCTTC. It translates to CSARDQNNYGYTF.

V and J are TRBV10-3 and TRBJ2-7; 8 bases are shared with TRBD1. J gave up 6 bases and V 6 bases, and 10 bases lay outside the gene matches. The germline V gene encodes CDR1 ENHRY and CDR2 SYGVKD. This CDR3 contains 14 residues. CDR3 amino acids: CAISGPLTGVEQYF. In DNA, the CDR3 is TGTGCCATCAGCGGACCCCTGACAGGGGTCGAGCAGTACTTC.

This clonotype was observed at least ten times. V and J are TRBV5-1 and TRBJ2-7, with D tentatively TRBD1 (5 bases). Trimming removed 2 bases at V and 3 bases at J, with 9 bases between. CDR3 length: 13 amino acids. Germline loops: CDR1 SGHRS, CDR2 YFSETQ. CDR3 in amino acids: CASSFLDSYEQYV. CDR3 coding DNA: TGCGCCAGCAGCTTTCTCGACAGCTACGAGCAGTACGTC.

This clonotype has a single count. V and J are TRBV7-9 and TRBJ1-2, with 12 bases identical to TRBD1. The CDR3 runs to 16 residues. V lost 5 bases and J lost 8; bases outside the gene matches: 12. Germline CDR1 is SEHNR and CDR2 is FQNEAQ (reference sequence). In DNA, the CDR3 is TGTGCCAGCAGCCCAGCGGGGGGACAGGGGGCCTGGGGCTACACCTTC. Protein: CASSPAGGQGAWGYTF.

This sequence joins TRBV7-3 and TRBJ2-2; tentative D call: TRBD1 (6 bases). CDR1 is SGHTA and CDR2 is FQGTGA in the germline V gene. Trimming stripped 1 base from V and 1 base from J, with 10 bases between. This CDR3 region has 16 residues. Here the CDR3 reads CASSLMGRGNTGELFF. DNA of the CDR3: TGTGCCAGCAGCTTAATGGGCAGGGGGAACACCGGGGAGCTGTTTTTT.

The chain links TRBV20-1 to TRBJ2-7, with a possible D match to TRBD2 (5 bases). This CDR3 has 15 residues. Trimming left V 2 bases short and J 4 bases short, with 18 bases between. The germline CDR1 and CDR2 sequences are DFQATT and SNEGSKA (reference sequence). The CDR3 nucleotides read TGCAGTGCTAGATCCCCGGGAAGTTATACGTACGAGCAGTACTTC. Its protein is CSARSPGSYTYEQYF.

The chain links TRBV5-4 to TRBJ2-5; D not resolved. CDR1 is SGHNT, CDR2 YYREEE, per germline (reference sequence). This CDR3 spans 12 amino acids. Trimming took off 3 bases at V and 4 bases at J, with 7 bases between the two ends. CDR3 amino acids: CASSSYTETQYF. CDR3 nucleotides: TGTGCCAGCAGCTCCTATACAGAGACCCAGTACTTC.

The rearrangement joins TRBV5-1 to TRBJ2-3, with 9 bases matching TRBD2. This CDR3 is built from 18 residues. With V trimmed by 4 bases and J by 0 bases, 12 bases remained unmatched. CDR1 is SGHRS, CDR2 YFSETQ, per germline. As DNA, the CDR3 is TGCGCCAGCAGCCCGGGGGGTAGCGGGGGCGTCAGCACAGATACGCAGTATTTT. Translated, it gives CASSPGGSGGVSTDTQYF.

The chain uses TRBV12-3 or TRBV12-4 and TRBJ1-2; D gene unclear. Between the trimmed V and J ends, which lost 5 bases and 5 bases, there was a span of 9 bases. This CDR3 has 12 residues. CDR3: CASSAWQYGYTF. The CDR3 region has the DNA TGTGCCAGCAGTGCCTGGCAGTATGGCTACACCTTC.

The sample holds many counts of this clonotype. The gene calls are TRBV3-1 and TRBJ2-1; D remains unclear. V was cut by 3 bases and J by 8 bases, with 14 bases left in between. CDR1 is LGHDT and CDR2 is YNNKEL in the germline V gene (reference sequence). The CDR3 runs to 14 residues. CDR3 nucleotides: TGTGCCAGCAGCCAGTCTCTAACCGCGGATGAGCAGTTCTTC. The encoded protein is CASSQSLTADEQFF.

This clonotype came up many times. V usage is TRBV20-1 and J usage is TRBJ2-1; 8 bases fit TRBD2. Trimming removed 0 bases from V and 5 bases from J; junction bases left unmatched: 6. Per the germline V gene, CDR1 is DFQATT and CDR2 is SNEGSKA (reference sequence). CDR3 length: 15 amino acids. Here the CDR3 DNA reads TGCAGTGCTAGAGAGACGGGGGGGAGGGACAATGAGCAGTTCTTC. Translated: CSARETGGRDNEQFF.

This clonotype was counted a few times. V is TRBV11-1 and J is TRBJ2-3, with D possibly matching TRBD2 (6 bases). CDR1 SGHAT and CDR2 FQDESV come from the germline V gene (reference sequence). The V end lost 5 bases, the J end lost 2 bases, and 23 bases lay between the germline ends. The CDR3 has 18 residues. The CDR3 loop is CASSHSGSGSSFTDTQYF. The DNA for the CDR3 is TGTGCCAGCAGCCATAGCGGTTCAGGGTCCAGTTTCACAGATACGCAGTATTTT.

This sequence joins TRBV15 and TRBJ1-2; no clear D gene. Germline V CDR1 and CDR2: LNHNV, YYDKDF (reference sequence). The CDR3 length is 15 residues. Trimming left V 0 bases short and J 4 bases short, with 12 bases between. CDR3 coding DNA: TGTGCCACCAGCAGAGATGATCGCGGAATCTATGGCTACACCTTC. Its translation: CATSRDDRGIYGYTF.

The CDR3 coding sequence is TGCGCCAGCAGCTTGCGGCTCGAACAAGAGACCCAGTACTTC. This sequence encodes CASSLRLEQETQYF. The V call is TRBV5-1, the J call TRBJ2-5; no reliable D call. Per germline, CDR1 SGHRS and CDR2 YFSETQ. Trimming took 1 base from V and 2 from J, leaving 9 bases between them. This CDR3 contains 14 residues.

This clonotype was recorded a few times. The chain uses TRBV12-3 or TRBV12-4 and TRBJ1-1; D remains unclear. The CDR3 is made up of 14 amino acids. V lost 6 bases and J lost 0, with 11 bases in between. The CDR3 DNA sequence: TGTGCCAGCAGCTACAGCAGTTTGAACACTGAAGCTTTCTTT. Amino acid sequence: CASSYSSLNTEAFF.

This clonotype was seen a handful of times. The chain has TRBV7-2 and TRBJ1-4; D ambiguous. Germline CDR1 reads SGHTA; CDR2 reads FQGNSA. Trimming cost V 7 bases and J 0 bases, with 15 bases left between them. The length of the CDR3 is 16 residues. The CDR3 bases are TGTGCCAGCACCCCGTTCCAAACTGCAACTAATGAAAAACTGTTTTTT. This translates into CASTPFQTATNEKLFF. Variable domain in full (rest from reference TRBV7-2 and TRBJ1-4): GAGVSQSPSNKVTEKGKDVELRCDPISGHTALYWYRQSLGQGLEFLIYFQGNSAPDKSGLPSDRFSAERTGGSVSTLTIQRTQQEDSAVYLCASTPFQTATNEKLFFGSGTQLSVL.